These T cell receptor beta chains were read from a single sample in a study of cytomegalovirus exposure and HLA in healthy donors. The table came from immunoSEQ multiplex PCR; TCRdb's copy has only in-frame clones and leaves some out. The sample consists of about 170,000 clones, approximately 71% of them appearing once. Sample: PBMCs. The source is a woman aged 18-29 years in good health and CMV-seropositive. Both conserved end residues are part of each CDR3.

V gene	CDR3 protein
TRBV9	CASTRQAGTAMTGELFF
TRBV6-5	CASRRGTHNEQFF
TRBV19	CACLRGDAYNEQFF
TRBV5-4	CASSPETRTYNEQFF
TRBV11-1	CASSSPRSGQGFLEQYF
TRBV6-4	CASSKEGGQHYGYTF
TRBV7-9	CASSGETGGNQPQHF
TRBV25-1	CASRSDRTSYEQYF
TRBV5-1	CASSLFRTGANTEAFF
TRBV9	CASSATGQGNYGYTF
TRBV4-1	CASSQPQYLIPLHF
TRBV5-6	CASSRKPGQVPGEQFF
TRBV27	CASSLRRKVGSYNEQFF
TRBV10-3	CAISERDSKGYTF
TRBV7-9	CASSSDRGLVYEQFF
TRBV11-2	CASSPSRGDGKNIQYF
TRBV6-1	CASSEASPLGGNTIYF
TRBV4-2	CASSRRYPLLPNYGYTF
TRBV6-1	CASVAGQTYNEQFF
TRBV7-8	CASSYTGTTNEKLFF
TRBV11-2	CASSPMQEGLNTEAFF
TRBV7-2	CASSLNPPRQGGEKLFF
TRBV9	CASSVAQRGEKLFF
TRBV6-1	CASRLTYEQYF
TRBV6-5	CASSGYRDGYTF
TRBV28	CASRPPLAGAKNIQYF
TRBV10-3	CAIRGTSGGPGEDEQYF
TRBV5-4	CASSLAGGPGNTQYF
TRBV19	CASTKTGSGSPLHF
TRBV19	CASSIGGPGGQPQHF
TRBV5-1	CASRVGLETDTQYF
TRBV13	CASSLRQGAVTEAFF
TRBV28	CASSEPRGQGLAGELFF
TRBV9	CASSVRVTGLDYNEQFF
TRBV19	CASIHSGENEQFF
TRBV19	CASGQGDNQPQHF
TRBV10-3	CAISESGTGSDTQYF